This entry is about one T cell receptor beta chain. The data derive from a study of cytomegalovirus exposure and HLA in healthy donors. Germline assignment: CDR1 LNHDA and CDR2 SQIVND (reference sequence). This CDR3 has 14 amino acids. The germline V and J ends were trimmed by 6 bases and 4 bases, with 13 bases remaining between them. PCR primers comprised 60 Vbeta and 13 Jbeta primers. Sequenced by immunoSEQ multiplex PCR; TCRdb stores in-frame clones only, minus some. The table includes fewer than 200,000 clones, around four fifths detected once. The specimen sequenced was PBMCs. The origin of this receptor is a man aged 50-60 years in good health and CMV-seronegative. The chain couples TRBV19 to TRBJ1-5; D is undetermined. The CDR3 loop is CASSGQAGNQPQHF. CDR3 in DNA: TGTGCCAGTAGCGGTCAGGCTGGAAATCAGCCCCAGCATTTT.